This T cell receptor beta chain was profiled in a study of T cell responses to AZD1222 COVID-19 vaccine. About this clone: The antigen is undetermined.

CDR1 is WSHSY and CDR2 is SAAADI in the germline V gene. This CDR3 contains 14 residues. Germline trimming cut 2 bases from V and 9 bases from J; bases unmatched to any gene: 4. Clones were sequenced by immunoSEQ multiplex PCR, and TCRdb holds only the in-frame ones, with some missing. Altogether approximately 160,000 clones are present, 87% being singletons, with the ten largest covering roughly 2.5%. Findings and limits, study-wide: Baseline antibody screening turned up just a handful of seropositive AZD1222 recipients. Spike-specific TCR breadth rose after two AZD1222 doses, and depth rose as well. Spike-wide coverage was observed for vaccine-associated CD4 TCRs, with dominant responses at 160-218 and 743-854.

V usage is TRBV10-2 and J usage is TRBJ1-6; 7 nucleotides match TRBD1. This clonotype was sampled from an adult in good health. Sequences were derived from peripheral blood, sampled on day 0 of AZD1222 vaccination. As DNA, the CDR3 is TGCGCCAGCAGTGAGCAGGGGGTAGGTTCACCCCTCCACTTT. Translation gives CASSEQGVGSPLHF.